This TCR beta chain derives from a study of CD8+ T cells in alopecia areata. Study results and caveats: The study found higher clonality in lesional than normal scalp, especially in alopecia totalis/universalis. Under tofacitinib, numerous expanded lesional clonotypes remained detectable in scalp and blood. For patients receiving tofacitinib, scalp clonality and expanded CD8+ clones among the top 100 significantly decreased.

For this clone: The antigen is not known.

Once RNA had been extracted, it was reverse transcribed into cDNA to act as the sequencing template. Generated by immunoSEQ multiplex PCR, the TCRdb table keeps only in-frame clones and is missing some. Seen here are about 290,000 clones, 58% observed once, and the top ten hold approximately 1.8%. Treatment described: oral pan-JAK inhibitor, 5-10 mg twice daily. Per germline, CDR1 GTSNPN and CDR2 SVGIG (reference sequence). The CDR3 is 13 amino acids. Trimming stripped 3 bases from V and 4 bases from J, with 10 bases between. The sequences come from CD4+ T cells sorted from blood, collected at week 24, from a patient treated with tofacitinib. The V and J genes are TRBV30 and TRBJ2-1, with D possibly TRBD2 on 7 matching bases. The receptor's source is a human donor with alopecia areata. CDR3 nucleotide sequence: TGTGCCTGGAGGAGGGGGGGGTACAATGAGCAGTTCTTC. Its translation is CAWRRGGYNEQFF.